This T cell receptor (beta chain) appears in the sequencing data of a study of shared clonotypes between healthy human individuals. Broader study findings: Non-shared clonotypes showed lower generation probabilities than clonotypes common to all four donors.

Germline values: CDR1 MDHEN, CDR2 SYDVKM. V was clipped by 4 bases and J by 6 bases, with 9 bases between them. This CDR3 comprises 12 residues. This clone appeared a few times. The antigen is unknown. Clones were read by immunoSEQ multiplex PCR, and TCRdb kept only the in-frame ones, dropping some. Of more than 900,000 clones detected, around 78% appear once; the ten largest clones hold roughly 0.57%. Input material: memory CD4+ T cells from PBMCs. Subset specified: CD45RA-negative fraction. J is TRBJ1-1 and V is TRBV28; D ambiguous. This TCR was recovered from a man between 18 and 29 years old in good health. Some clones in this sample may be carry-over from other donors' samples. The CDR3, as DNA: TGTGCCAGCAGTTGGTCGGACGCTGAAGCTTTCTTT. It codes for CASSWSDAEAFF.